What follows are 21 T cell receptor beta chains derived from one specimen sequenced in a study of cytomegalovirus exposure and HLA in healthy donors (dated by TCRdb to between 2016 and 2019). The library was obtained by the immunoSEQ multiplex PCR assay. The multiplex PCR relied on a mix of 60 forward primers for TCR Vbeta segments and 13 reverse primers for TCR Jbeta segments. TCRdb's version of the immuneACCESS table is confined to in-frame rearrangements and falls short of the full clone set. An unresolved V gene accounts for under half of the shortfall where checked; the remainder is of unknown origin. The sample has 95,000 to 100,000 clones on record, about three quarters of them singletons. Roughly 6.9% of the sample is in the top ten clones. The sequencing sample was made of PBMCs. The receptors stem from a man aged 35 to 55 in good health and CMV-seropositive.

This clone came up once. The chain has TRBV28 and TRBJ1-5; no firm D call. Germline CDR1 reads MDHEN; CDR2 reads SYDVKM. Trimming removed 3 bases from V and 7 bases from J, with 10 bases in between. This CDR3 is built from 13 residues. CDR3 region: CASSFMGSQPQHF. The CDR3 DNA follows: TGTGCCAGCAGTTTTATGGGTAGCCAGCCCCAGCATTTT.

V is TRBV19 and J is TRBJ2-7; TRBD1 matches 9 bases. The germline CDR1 and CDR2 sequences are LNHDA and SQIVND (reference sequence). The CDR3 is made up of 16 amino acids. After removal of 7 bases from V and 3 bases from J, the junction contained 13 bases not matched to a gene. The CDR3 loop is CASTDRTGGTFYEQYF. CDR3 bases: TGTGCCAGTACCGATAGAACAGGGGGCACGTTCTACGAGCAGTACTTC.

The CDR3 DNA reads as TGTGCCAGCAGCCGAATCGGGATTAGCACAGATACGCAGTATTTT. Encoded protein: CASSRIGISTDTQYF. V usage is TRBV7-8 and J usage is TRBJ2-3, with D possibly being TRBD2 (5 bases). Trimming pared 5 bases from V and 0 bases from J, leaving 12 bases between. CDR1 and CDR2 (germline): SGHVS, FQNEAQ. The CDR3 sequence is 15 residues long.

The V and J genes are TRBV7-2 and TRBJ1-4; D remains ambiguous. V was clipped by 3 bases and J by 8 bases, with 10 bases between them. This CDR3 has 13 amino acids. The germline V gene encodes CDR1 SGHTA and CDR2 FQGNSA. CDR3 nucleotide sequence: TGTGCCAGCAGCTTCGGCGGGGAGGAAAAACTGTTTTTT. As protein: CASSFGGEEKLFF.

V usage is TRBV11-2 and J usage is TRBJ1-1; D remains unclear. The CDR3 sequence is 13 residues long. Looked up from germline, CDR1 is SGHAT and CDR2 is FQNNGV. V was clipped by 2 bases and J by 5 bases, with 9 bases between them. CDR3 in DNA: TGTGCCAGCAGCTTATACCAGGCTACTGAAGCTTTCTTT. It specifies CASSLYQATEAFF.

The V and J genes are TRBV7-6 and TRBJ2-2; D is possibly TRBD2 (6 bases). Trimming stripped 1 base from V and 3 bases from J, with 12 bases between. CDR1 is SGHVS and CDR2 is FNYEAQ in the germline V gene. The CDR3 has 16 residues. CDR3 amino acids: CASSLVGTGDTGELFF. The DNA of the CDR3 is TGTGCCAGCAGCTTAGTCGGTACGGGGGACACCGGGGAGCTGTTTTTT.

This rearrangement joins TRBV7-3 to TRBJ1-4; 8 nucleotides line up with TRBD1. The length of the CDR3 is 14 residues. Per germline, CDR1 SGHTA and CDR2 FQGTGA. The V and J ends lost 5 bases and 2 bases, in that order; junction bases with no gene match: 1. The CDR3 is CASSRTGTNEKLFF. The CDR3 DNA is TGTGCCAGCAGCCGGACAGGGACTAATGAAAAACTGTTTTTT.

This chain links TRBV9 with TRBJ2-1; 9 positions match TRBD2. CDR1 and CDR2 from the germline V gene are SGDLS and YYNGEE. The junction had 3 bases not matched to a gene; V was cut back by 3 bases and J by 5 bases. The CDR3 loop spans 14 amino acids. CDR3 in amino acids: CASSGGLAHNEQFF. The CDR3 DNA follows: TGTGCCAGCAGCGGGGGACTAGCTCACAATGAGCAGTTCTTC.

The V and J genes are TRBV10-3 and TRBJ2-3, with D perhaps matching TRBD2 (7 bases). CDR1 and CDR2 from the germline V gene are ENHRY and SYGVKD. Trimming left V 4 bases short and J 6 bases short, with 14 bases between. The CDR3 sequence is 14 residues long. The CDR3 DNA sequence: TGTGCCATCAGTGGGGGGAGGGGGGACGATACGCAGTATTTT. Translation gives CAISGGRGDDTQYF.

V gene TRBV29-1 combines with J gene TRBJ2-3; a weak D match, TRBD1 (5 bases). Germline CDR1 is SQVTM and CDR2 is ANQGSEA. The length of the CDR3 is 13 residues. Trimming shortened V by 7 bases and J by 0 bases, and 11 bases separated the two germline ends. This CDR3 reads CSAQDPSTDTQYF. The CDR3 DNA reads as TGCAGCGCACAGGACCCTAGCACAGATACGCAGTATTTT.

The chain combines TRBV4-2 with TRBJ2-2; TRBD2 agrees at 12 bases. The CDR3 consists of 16 residues. V was pared by 4 bases and J by 5 bases, with 5 bases of the junction left unmatched. Germline loops: CDR1 LGHNA, CDR2 YNFKEQ. CDR3 loop: CASSRSSGGATGELFF. CDR3 nucleotide sequence: TGTGCCAGCAGCCGATCTAGCGGGGGGGCGACCGGGGAGCTGTTTTTT.

The chain combines TRBV5-1 with TRBJ1-1, with D maybe TRBD1 (5 bases). This CDR3 spans 18 amino acids. CDR1 is SGHRS, CDR2 YFSETQ, per germline. The V end was cut by 0 bases, the J end by 4 bases, with 22 bases between. CDR3 in DNA: TGCGCCAGCAGCTTGGGAGCCTTAGGGGCCACATGGACCACTGAAGCTTTCTTT. Protein product: CASSLGALGATWTTEAFF.

V is TRBV4-3 and J is TRBJ2-1, with a possible D match to TRBD1 (5 bases). This CDR3 has 15 amino acids. Germline CDR1 and CDR2: LGHNA and YSLEER. V shed 0 bases and J shed 0 bases, with 6 bases lying between them. The CDR3 is CASSQDQGSYNEQFF. The DNA of the CDR3 is TGCGCCAGCAGCCAAGATCAGGGCTCCTACAATGAGCAGTTCTTC.

The J gene is TRBJ2-3, the V gene TRBV10-2; 8 bases align to TRBD2. The CDR3 extends over 16 amino acids. The germline V gene has CDR1 WSHSY and CDR2 SAAADI. The V and J ends lost 2 bases and 1 base, in that order; junction bases with no gene match: 5. The CDR3: CASSEKAGARTDTQYF. The CDR3 DNA is TGCGCCAGCAGTGAGAAAGCGGGGGCTCGCACAGATACGCAGTATTTT.

The chain employs TRBV5-4 and TRBJ1-1; a possible D gene is TRBD1 (5 bases). V lost 5 bases to trimming and J lost 1 base, with 12 bases between them. The CDR3 runs to 14 residues. In germline, CDR1 is SGHNT, CDR2 YYREEE (reference sequence). CDR3 residues: CASRRGGENTEAFF. The CDR3 DNA reads TGTGCCAGCAGGCGGGGGGGGGAGAACACTGAAGCTTTCTTT. Using reference TRBV5-4 and TRBJ1-1 for the parts outside the CDR3, the full variable domain is ETGVTQSPTHLIKTRGQQVTLRCSSQSGHNTVSWYQQALGQGPQFIFQYYREEENGRGNFPPRFSGLQFPNYSSELNVNALELDDSALYLCASRRGGENTEAFFGQGTRLTVV.

The genes are TRBV7-8 and TRBJ1-2; TRBD1 agrees at 8 bases. Losses at the gene ends were 1 base for V and 6 bases for J; bases not matched to a gene: 1. This CDR3 region has 13 residues. Germline CDR1 reads SGHVS; CDR2 reads FQNEAQ. CDR3 protein: CASSLGQGNGYTF. CDR3 in DNA: TGTGCCAGCAGCTTAGGACAGGGGAATGGCTACACCTTC.

V usage is TRBV5-4 and J usage is TRBJ1-2; TRBD1 is a possible D gene (6 bases). This CDR3 has 14 residues. Germline V gene lookup returns CDR1 SGHNT and CDR2 YYREEE (reference sequence). V was pared by 1 base and J by 2 bases, with 9 bases between. The DNA for the CDR3 is TGTGCCAGCAGCTTGTACAGGGTGAACTATGGCTACACCTTC. This codes for CASSLYRVNYGYTF. Complete variable domain (other parts from reference TRBV5-4 and TRBJ1-2): ETGVTQSPTHLIKTRGQQVTLRCSSQSGHNTVSWYQQALGQGPQFIFQYYREEENGRGNFPPRFSGLQFPNYSSELNVNALELDDSALYLCASSLYRVNYGYTFGSGTRLTVV.

The genes are TRBV7-2 and TRBJ2-3; 13 bases fit TRBD2. CDR1 and CDR2 (germline): SGHTA, FQGNSA. The trim removed 4 bases at V and 4 bases at J, leaving 2 bases unmatched. CDR3 length equals 15 residues. The CDR3, as DNA: TGTGCCAGCAGCTGGACTAGCGGGGGACCAGATACGCAGTATTTT. Protein: CASSWTSGGPDTQYF. The full variable domain, its missing parts supplied by reference TRBV7-2 and TRBJ2-3, is GAGVSQSPSNKVTEKGKDVELRCDPISGHTALYWYRQSLGQGLEFLIYFQGNSAPDKSGLPSDRFSAERTGGSVSTLTIQRTQQEDSAVYLCASSWTSGGPDTQYFGPGTRLTVL.

The V call is TRBV11-3, the J call TRBJ1-1; possibly TRBD1 for D (5 bases). In germline, CDR1 is SGHNT, CDR2 YENEEA. CDR3 size: 13 residues. V was clipped by 5 bases and J by 1 base, with 8 bases between them. In nucleotides, the CDR3 is TGTGCCAGCAGCAACAGGCCGAACACTGAAGCTTTCTTT. This translates into CASSNRPNTEAFF.

The CDR3 DNA reads TGCGCCAGCAGCGTTGACAGGAATGAGCAGTTCTTC. Its protein is CASSVDRNEQFF. J is TRBJ2-1 and V is TRBV4-3, with TRBD1 as a possible D gene (6 bases). V lost 5 bases and J 7 bases, leaving 9 bases between the germline ends. Germline V gene data show CDR1 as LGHNA and CDR2 as YSLEER. The CDR3 has 12 residues.

This rearrangement joins TRBV19 to TRBJ2-7; TRBD2 matches 10 bases. Trimming at V came to 4 bases and at J to 4 bases, leaving 7 bases not matched to a gene. Germline CDR1 is LNHDA and CDR2 is SQIVND (reference sequence). The CDR3 runs to 15 residues. This CDR3 is CASSSGSGRLYEQYF. The CDR3 region has the DNA TGTGCCAGTAGTAGCGGTAGCGGGAGGCTTTACGAGCAGTACTTC.